The 21 T cell receptor beta chains given below trace back to one sample, sequenced in a study of CD8+ T cells in alopecia areata. Treatment: oral pan-JAK inhibitor, 5-10 mg twice daily. After isolation, RNA underwent reverse transcription to generate cDNA as the sequencing template. Some clones are missing from TCRdb's copy, which holds only in-frame ones; the method was immunoSEQ multiplex PCR. This repertoire shows roughly 180,000 clones, approximately 51% found once; its top ten account for about 9.5%. The sample here was CD8+ T cells sorted from blood, taken at approximately week 51, from a patient treated with tofacitinib. These receptors originate from a human donor with alopecia areata.

With regard to this clone: One end of the junction is discordant with germline, which a read error may explain. The chain employs TRBV5-1 and TRBJ2-7; D is possibly TRBD1 or TRBD2 (5 bases each). CDR1 is SGHRS and CDR2 is YFSETQ in the germline V gene. The CDR3 length is 12 residues. CDR3 loop: CASSLGVDEQYF. As DNA, the CDR3 is TGTGCCAGCAGCTTGGGGGTTGACGAGCAGTACTTC. The variable domain in full, completed from reference TRBV5-1 and TRBJ2-7, reads KAGVTQTPRYLIKTRGQQVTLSCSPISGHRSVSWYQQTPGQGLQFLFEYFSETQRNKGNFPGRFSGRQFSNSRSEMNVSTLELGDSALYLCASSLGVDEQYFGPGTRLTVT.

A few counts support this clone. The chain employs TRBV29-1 and TRBJ1-1; 9 nucleotides line up with TRBD1. The V gene end was trimmed by 7 bases and the J gene end by 4 bases; junction bases not matched to a gene: 4. Per the germline V gene, CDR1 is SQVTM and CDR2 is ANQGSEA. The CDR3 sequence is 12 residues long. In nucleotides, the CDR3 is TGCAGCGCGGGACAGGGTGGCACTGAAGCTTTCTTT. Translating gives CSAGQGGTEAFF.

This clone was seen a few times. The J gene is TRBJ2-2, the V gene TRBV19; TRBD1 agrees at 10 bases. V lost 5 bases, J lost 6 bases, and 9 bases stayed unmatched. CDR1 is LNHDA and CDR2 is SQIVND in the germline V gene (reference sequence). This CDR3 has 16 residues. CDR3 coding DNA: TGTGCCAGTAGTGGAAGGGACAGGGGAATCGCCGGGGAGCTGTTTTTT. Its protein is CASSGRDRGIAGELFF. The entire variable domain, with the rest obtained from reference TRBV19 and TRBJ2-2, is as follows: DGGITQSPKYLFRKEGQNVTLSCEQNLNHDAMYWYRQDPGQGLRLIYYSQIVNDFQKGDIAEGYSVSREKKESFPLTVTSAQKNPTAFYLCASSGRDRGIAGELFFGEGSRLTVL.

This clone has a handful of counts. The chain is built from TRBV11-2 and TRBJ1-2; 8 positions agree with TRBD1. Germline V gene sequence: CDR1 SGHAT, CDR2 FQNNGV. V lost 6 bases, J lost 7 bases, and 10 bases stayed unmatched. The CDR3 totals 14 residues. This CDR3 is CASRRTGFSRGYTF. CDR3 nucleotide sequence: TGTGCCAGCAGACGGACAGGGTTCTCTCGTGGCTACACCTTC.

The chain carries TRBV5-6 and TRBJ2-7; D is unresolved. The V gene's germline CDR1 is SGHDT and CDR2 YYEEEE. CDR3 size: 13 residues. Trimming left V 5 bases short and J 6 bases short, with 15 bases between. This CDR3 reads CASSALNPFEQYF. The CDR3 DNA follows: TGTGCCAGCAGTGCCCTGAACCCCTTCGAGCAGTACTTC.

The CDR3 loop reads CASSPGTGGLSDTQYF. The CDR3 DNA follows: TGTGCCAGCTCACCGGGGACAGGGGGCCTGTCAGATACGCAGTATTTT. This rearrangement joins TRBV18 to TRBJ2-3; 12 nucleotides align to TRBD1. The CDR3 sequence is 16 residues long. The trim removed 3 bases at V and 4 bases at J, leaving 5 bases unmatched. Germline V CDR1 and CDR2: KGHSH, LQKENI. Full variable domain (remainder filled in from reference TRBV18 and TRBJ2-3): NAGVMQNPRHLVRRRGQEARLRCSPMKGHSHVYWYRQLPEEGLKFMVYLQKENIIDESGMPKERFSAEFPKEGPSILRIQQVVRGDSAAYFCASSPGTGGLSDTQYFGPGTRLTVL.

J is TRBJ1-6 and V is TRBV6-5; D uncertain. The germline CDR1 and CDR2 sequences are MNHEY and SVGAGI. The CDR3 is 12 amino acids. The V and J ends lost 8 bases and 6 bases respectively, with 8 bases between them. The CDR3 loop is CASGGRNSPLHF. The CDR3 DNA reads TGTGCCAGCGGAGGACGTAATTCACCCCTCCACTTT.

The V call is TRBV27, the J call TRBJ2-5, with 9 bases identical to TRBD1. The CDR3 spans 16 residues. V dropped 5 bases and J dropped 2; count of bases not matched to a gene: 9. Looked up from germline, CDR1 is MNHEY and CDR2 is SMNVEV (reference sequence). The CDR3 DNA reads TGTGCCAGCAGTGCCTTAACCGGGACAGGGCAAGAGACCCAGTACTTC. The encoded protein is CASSALTGTGQETQYF.

This chain connects TRBV5-1 to TRBJ2-3; TRBD2 matches at 9 bases. The germline gives CDR1 SGHRS, CDR2 YFSETQ. CDR3 length: 16 residues. V lost 0 bases, J lost 4 bases, and 6 bases stayed unmatched. CDR3 loop: CASSLGSGGFADTQYF. CDR3 DNA sequence: TGCGCCAGCAGCTTGGGTAGCGGGGGATTCGCAGATACGCAGTATTTT. Drawing the rest from reference TRBV5-1 and TRBJ2-3, the complete variable domain is KAGVTQTPRYLIKTRGQQVTLSCSPISGHRSVSWYQQTPGQGLQFLFEYFSETQRNKGNFPGRFSGRQFSNSRSEMNVSTLELGDSALYLCASSLGSGGFADTQYFGPGTRLTVL.

The table lists this clone with a few counts. The chain is built from TRBV25-1 and TRBJ2-2; TRBD2 is a possible D gene (5 bases). The V end lost 7 bases, the J end lost 1 base, and 16 bases lay between the germline ends. Germline loops: CDR1 MGHDK, CDR2 SYGVNS. The CDR3 consists of 16 residues. The CDR3, as DNA: TGTGCCAGCACTGGAAGGGAGAGCCTGAACACCGGGGAGCTGTTTTTT. Translation gives CASTGRESLNTGELFF.

This clone appeared a few times. Written as DNA, the CDR3 is TGCGCCAGCAGCCAAGGCGTAGGGCAGGGAAACACCATATATTTT. This translates into CASSQGVGQGNTIYF. J is TRBJ1-3 and V is TRBV4-3, with no clear D. Germline values: CDR1 LGHNA, CDR2 YSLEER. V was trimmed by 1 base and J by 4 bases, leaving 11 bases between them. The CDR3 covers 15 residues.

V is TRBV13 and J is TRBJ2-7; the D is unclear. The ends were cut back, 5 bases at V and 6 bases at J, with 8 bases in the middle. The CDR3 length is 11 residues. The V gene's germline CDR1 is PRHDT and CDR2 FYEKMQ (reference sequence). The CDR3 protein is CASSRGSEQYF. CDR3 nucleotide sequence: TGTGCCAGCAGCCGTGGCAGCGAGCAGTACTTC.

The chain has TRBV6-5 and TRBJ2-1, with 7 bases that match TRBD1. Losses at the gene ends were 6 bases for V and 5 bases for J; bases not matched to a gene: 4. CDR3 length: 13 amino acids. The germline V gene encodes CDR1 MNHEY and CDR2 SVGAGI. In DNA, the CDR3 is TGTGCCAGCAGAATGACAGGGAACAATGAGCAGTTCTTC. The encoded protein is CASRMTGNNEQFF.

The chain links TRBV27 to TRBJ1-5, with 7 bases aligning to TRBD1. J gave up 2 bases and V 7 bases, and 8 bases lay outside the gene matches. The length of the CDR3 is 15 residues. The germline V gene has CDR1 MNHEY and CDR2 SMNVEV (reference sequence). The CDR3 loop is CASTQSGTGNQPQHF. CDR3 DNA sequence: TGTGCCAGCACACAATCCGGGACAGGCAATCAGCCCCAGCATTTT.

The chain has TRBV25-1 and TRBJ2-7; 11 bases match TRBD1. Germline loops: CDR1 MGHDK, CDR2 SYGVNS. The V segment lost 6 bases and the J segment 4 bases; nucleotides outside the gene matches: 11. The CDR3 consists of 16 residues. CDR3 sequence reads: CASRPPGQGAVYEQYF. The DNA for the CDR3 is TGTGCCAGCAGACCCCCCGGACAGGGGGCCGTGTACGAGCAGTACTTC.

DNA for the CDR3: TGTGCCAGCAGTAGCGGGGGGGACCACGAGCAGTACTTC. The encoded protein is CASSSGGDHEQYF. This chain joins TRBV6-5 and TRBJ2-5; 10 bases line up with TRBD2. The DNA end is a closer match to TRBJ2-7, so the J assignment may be wrong. The length of the CDR3 is 13 residues. The germline V gene has CDR1 MNHEY and CDR2 SVGAGI.

The rearrangement links TRBV4-1 to TRBJ1-1; D is unresolved. CDR1 MGHRA and CDR2 YSYEKL come from the germline V gene. Trimming pared 3 bases from V and 0 bases from J, leaving 8 bases between. The CDR3 consists of 14 residues. Here the CDR3 reads CASSHITVNTEAFF. DNA of the CDR3: TGCGCCAGCAGCCATATTACAGTGAACACTGAAGCTTTCTTT.

The chain is built from TRBV5-1 and TRBJ2-7; 11 bases fit TRBD1. The ends lost 2 bases at V and 7 bases at J; junction bases unmatched: 5. There are 14 residues in the CDR3. Germline V gene data show CDR1 as SGHRS and CDR2 as YFSETQ. The CDR3 DNA reads as TGCGCCAGCAGCTTCCGGGACAGGGGGGAAGAGCAGTACTTC. Translating gives CASSFRDRGEEQYF.

The DNA of the CDR3 is TGTGCCAGCAGTTCAACAGGGGGAATTCAGCCCCAGCATTTT. Translating it yields CASSSTGGIQPQHF. The rearrangement joins TRBV27 to TRBJ1-5; 8 bases are a match to TRBD1. Germline V lookup: CDR1 MNHEY, CDR2 SMNVEV (reference sequence). V gave up 4 bases and J gave up 6 bases; unmatched junction bases: 5. This CDR3 region has 14 residues.

V gene TRBV5-1 combines with J gene TRBJ2-3; D gene ambiguous. V lost 4 bases and J 4 bases, leaving 13 bases between the germline ends. Per germline, CDR1 SGHRS and CDR2 YFSETQ. The CDR3 extends over 14 amino acids. The CDR3 loop reads CASSPVVAADTQYF. CDR3 nucleotide sequence: TGCGCCAGCAGCCCGGTGGTGGCCGCAGATACGCAGTATTTT.

V is TRBV5-4 and J is TRBJ2-5, with 11 nucleotides matching TRBD2. Losses at the gene ends were 6 bases for V and 1 base for J; bases not matched to a gene: 5. Germline V gene data show CDR1 as SGHNT and CDR2 as YYREEE (reference sequence). This CDR3 has 15 amino acids. CDR3 sequence (DNA): TGTGCCAGCAACCAGGGACTAGCGGCCCAAGAGACCCAGTACTTC. Encoded protein: CASNQGLAAQETQYF.